Presented here are 23 T cell receptor beta chains from one specimen sequenced in a study of blood T cell repertoires in COVID-19. Sequenced by immunoSEQ multiplex PCR; TCRdb stores in-frame clones only, minus some. Of tens of thousands of clones in the sample, around 86% were seen once. Sequences were obtained from peripheral blood. The receptors originated from a man aged 65 to 85 with active or convalescent COVID-19.

The rearrangement uses TRBV5-8 and TRBJ1-4; TRBD1 agrees at 8 bases. V was clipped by 4 bases and J by 4 bases; unmatched bases: 3. The CDR3 spans 14 residues. From germline, CDR1 is SGHTS and CDR2 YDEGEE. In nucleotides, the CDR3 is TGTGCCAGCAGCAGGACAGGGTTTAATGAAAAACTGTTTTTT. This gives the protein CASSRTGFNEKLFF.

The chain has TRBV7-9 and TRBJ1-2; unclear D gene. The CDR3 loop spans 12 amino acids. Per the germline V gene, CDR1 is SEHNR and CDR2 is FQNEAQ (reference sequence). The V end lost 5 bases, the J end lost 3 bases, and 7 bases lay between the germline ends. CDR3: CASSIHYYGYTF. For the CDR3, the DNA is TGTGCCAGCAGCATCCATTACTATGGCTACACCTTC.

This sequence joins TRBV7-2 and TRBJ1-5; the D is unclear. The ends were cut back, 10 bases at V and 2 bases at J, with 12 bases in the middle. The germline CDR1 and CDR2 sequences are SGHTA and FQGNSA. This CDR3 region has 13 residues. The CDR3 coding sequence is TGTGCCACGAGCAACGGGGGCAATCAGCCCCAGCATTTT. Translation gives CATSNGGNQPQHF.

The rearrangement uses TRBV25-1 and TRBJ2-2; D might be TRBD1 (6 bases). Germline V gene data show CDR1 as MGHDK and CDR2 as SYGVNS. CDR3 length equals 15 residues. V lost 8 bases, J lost 4 bases, and 17 bases lay in between. CDR3 nucleotide sequence: TGTGCCAGCGCCAGAACAGGGTTGGGCACCGGGGAGCTGTTTTTT. Encoded protein: CASARTGLGTGELFF.

V and J are TRBV20-1 and TRBJ2-7, with 7 bases that match TRBD2. V lost 3 bases, J lost 2 bases, and 13 bases stayed unmatched. This CDR3 region has 16 residues. In germline, CDR1 is DFQATT, CDR2 SNEGSKA (reference sequence). CDR3 in amino acids: CSASGFREAGPYEQYF. In nucleotides, the CDR3 is TGCAGTGCTAGTGGTTTCCGGGAGGCGGGACCCTACGAGCAGTACTTC.

J is TRBJ1-1 and V is TRBV14; D is undetermined. Germline loops: CDR1 SGHDN, CDR2 FVKESK. Deletions cut 2 bases from V and 3 bases from J, with 7 bases between. CDR3 size: 13 residues. CDR3 residues: CASSQHLYTEAFF. The CDR3 coding sequence is TGTGCCAGCAGCCAACACTTATACACTGAAGCTTTCTTT.

The V call is TRBV7-9, the J call TRBJ2-5; TRBD2 aligns across 9 bases. The CDR3 has 14 amino acids. Germline V gives CDR1 SEHNR, CDR2 FQNEAQ (reference sequence). V was clipped by 5 bases and J by 1 base; unmatched bases: 2. CDR3 residues: CASSRTSAQETQYF. The CDR3 DNA reads TGTGCCAGCAGCCGGACTAGCGCCCAAGAGACCCAGTACTTC.

This clone was counted only a few times. This sequence joins TRBV6-6 and TRBJ1-6; D unclear. The germline V and J ends were trimmed by 8 bases and 4 bases, with 18 bases remaining between them. Germline-derived CDR1 and CDR2 are MNHNY and SVGAGI (reference sequence). The CDR3 length is 16 residues. Here the CDR3 reads CASHRSRPPYNSPLHF. CDR3 bases: TGTGCCAGCCATAGAAGCAGGCCTCCTTATAATTCACCCCTCCACTTT.

This sequence joins TRBV18 and TRBJ2-1, with TRBD2 identical over 7 bases. Germline loops: CDR1 KGHSH, CDR2 LQKENI. The CDR3 spans 15 residues. Trimming cost V 2 bases and J 4 bases; bases outside gene matches: 5. The DNA of the CDR3 is TGTGCCAGCTCACCATTGGGGGAGGGATACAATGAGCAGTTCTTC. Encoded protein: CASSPLGEGYNEQFF.

V and J are TRBV28 and TRBJ1-1, with 8 bases lining up with TRBD1. Germline V gives CDR1 MDHEN, CDR2 SYDVKM. This CDR3 has 15 residues. The J segment lost 1 base and the V segment lost 2 bases, leaving 3 bases of the junction unmatched. The CDR3 loop is CASSLPGTGNTEAFF. The CDR3, as DNA: TGTGCCAGCAGTTTACCAGGGACAGGGAACACTGAAGCTTTCTTT.

The V and J genes are TRBV19 and TRBJ1-5; no clear D gene. CDR1 is LNHDA and CDR2 is SQIVND in the germline V gene (reference sequence). V gave up 3 bases and J gave up 7 bases, with 10 bases separating them. CDR3 length: 13 residues. CDR3 DNA: TGTGCCAGTAGTATCCAGGTAGAGCAGCCCCAGCATTTT. It specifies CASSIQVEQPQHF.

The J gene is TRBJ2-1, the V gene TRBV27; 11 bases are a match to TRBD2. The length of the CDR3 is 16 residues. CDR1 MNHEY and CDR2 SMNVEV come from the germline V gene (reference sequence). The ends lost 5 bases at V and 2 bases at J; junction bases unmatched: 5. The CDR3, as DNA: TGTGCCAGCAGTCCGGGGACTAGCGGAACCTACAATGAGCAGTTCTTC. Amino acid sequence: CASSPGTSGTYNEQFF.

This sequence joins TRBV18 and TRBJ2-7, with 8 bases identical to TRBD1. V lost 5 bases, J lost 0 bases, and 9 bases stayed unmatched. Germline V CDR1 and CDR2: KGHSH, LQKENI. This CDR3 has 16 residues. For the CDR3, the DNA is TGTGCCAGCTCAGGAGGGGGACAGGTGCTCTCCTACGAGCAGTACTTC. Amino acids: CASSGGGQVLSYEQYF. The full variable domain, rest sourced from reference TRBV18 and TRBJ2-7, is NAGVMQNPRHLVRRRGQEARLRCSPMKGHSHVYWYRQLPEEGLKFMVYLQKENIIDESGMPKERFSAEFPKEGPSILRIQQVVRGDSAAYFCASSGGGQVLSYEQYFGPGTRLTVT.

The chain has TRBV7-8 and TRBJ1-3; D remains ambiguous. V was shortened by 8 bases and J by 4 bases, with 9 bases between the two germline ends. The germline V gene has CDR1 SGHVS and CDR2 FQNEAQ. The CDR3 sequence is 12 residues long. CDR3 coding DNA: TGTGCCAGCGGCCTTATGGGAAACACCATATATTTT. Translating it yields CASGLMGNTIYF.

This clone has only a few counts. The chain links TRBV27 to TRBJ2-7, with a tentative D call TRBD1 (6 bases). Looked up from germline, CDR1 is MNHEY and CDR2 is SMNVEV (reference sequence). This CDR3 is 12 amino acids long. Trimming left V 3 bases short and J 7 bases short, with 10 bases between. The CDR3 is CASSFWGQEQYF. The DNA of the CDR3 is TGTGCCAGCAGTTTCTGGGGGCAAGAGCAGTACTTC.

V and J are TRBV5-1 and TRBJ2-7, with D perhaps matching TRBD1 (6 bases). CDR1 and CDR2 from the germline V gene are SGHRS and YFSETQ. V was cut by 5 bases and J by 2 bases, with 11 bases left in between. The CDR3 loop spans 13 amino acids. CDR3 residues: CASSPTGTYEQYF. The CDR3 DNA reads as TGCGCCAGCAGTCCCACAGGGACCTACGAGCAGTACTTC.

The CDR3 loop is CASTPLGGHEQYF. CDR3 bases: TGTGCCAGCACCCCCCTGGGGGGGCACGAGCAGTACTTC. This chain connects TRBV7-8 to TRBJ2-7, with TRBD2 as a possible D gene (7 bases). This CDR3 region has 13 residues. The V and J ends lost 7 bases and 5 bases respectively, with 15 bases between them. Germline CDR1 reads SGHVS; CDR2 reads FQNEAQ.

The gene calls are TRBV4-1 and TRBJ2-7; a possible D gene is TRBD2 (5 bases). Between the trimmed V and J ends, which lost 0 bases and 5 bases, there was a span of 8 bases. The CDR3 runs to 13 residues. Germline V lookup: CDR1 MGHRA, CDR2 YSYEKL. In DNA form, the CDR3 reads TGCGCCAGCAGCCAAGACGACTACCACGAGCAGTACTTC. As protein: CASSQDDYHEQYF.

This clone appeared a single time. The CDR3 loop reads CASSRDNNQPQHF. DNA of the CDR3: TGTGCCAGCTCACGGGACAACAATCAGCCCCAGCATTTT. The chain links TRBV18 to TRBJ1-5; TRBD1 is a possible D gene (6 bases). In germline, CDR1 is KGHSH, CDR2 LQKENI. This CDR3 is 13 amino acids long. V lost 4 bases, J lost 3 bases, and 7 bases lay in between. Together with reference TRBV18 and TRBJ1-5, the CDR3 gives the full variable domain: NAGVMQNPRHLVRRRGQEARLRCSPMKGHSHVYWYRQLPEEGLKFMVYLQKENIIDESGMPKERFSAEFPKEGPSILRIQQVVRGDSAAYFCASSRDNNQPQHFGDGTRLSIL.

As regards this clone: This sample includes further DNA sequences coding for the same CDR3. This chain connects TRBV28 to TRBJ1-1; D unresolved. Germline lookup yields CDR1 MDHEN and CDR2 SYDVKM. The CDR3 has 12 amino acids. V was shortened by 3 bases and J by 5 bases, with 7 bases between the two germline ends. The CDR3 here is CASSFRGTEAFF. The CDR3 DNA follows: TGTGCCAGCAGTTTCCGGGGTACTGAAGCTTTCTTT.

The V call is TRBV12-3 or TRBV12-4, the J call TRBJ2-7; no clear D gene. The CDR3 is 13 amino acids. With 1 base removed from V and 3 bases from J, the gap between germline ends came to 7 bases. This CDR3 reads CASSLDSIYEQYF. CDR3 bases: TGTGCCAGCAGTTTAGACAGTATCTACGAGCAGTACTTC.

The chain uses TRBV7-3 and TRBJ1-1; D uncertain. CDR1 and CDR2 from the germline V gene are SGHTA and FQGTGA. Trimming took 0 bases from V and 1 from J, leaving 3 bases between them. CDR3 length: 13 residues. Here the CDR3 DNA reads TGTGCCAGCAGCTTAACCGGGAACACTGAAGCTTTCTTT. Protein: CASSLTGNTEAFF.

This chain uses TRBV7-3 with TRBJ2-3, with 12 bases identical to TRBD2. The CDR3 runs 14 residues. V lost 5 bases, J lost 7 bases, and 4 bases stayed unmatched. Germline CDR1 is SGHTA and CDR2 is FQGTGA. This CDR3 reads CASSQTSGSYTQYF. CDR3 sequence (DNA): TGTGCCAGCAGCCAGACTAGCGGGAGCTATACGCAGTATTTT. Together with reference TRBV7-3 and TRBJ2-3, the CDR3 gives the full variable domain: GAGVSQTPSNKVTEKGKYVELRCDPISGHTALYWYRQSLGQGPEFLIYFQGTGAADDSGLPNDRFFAVRPEGSVSTLKIQRTERGDSAVYLCASSQTSGSYTQYFGPGTRLTVL.